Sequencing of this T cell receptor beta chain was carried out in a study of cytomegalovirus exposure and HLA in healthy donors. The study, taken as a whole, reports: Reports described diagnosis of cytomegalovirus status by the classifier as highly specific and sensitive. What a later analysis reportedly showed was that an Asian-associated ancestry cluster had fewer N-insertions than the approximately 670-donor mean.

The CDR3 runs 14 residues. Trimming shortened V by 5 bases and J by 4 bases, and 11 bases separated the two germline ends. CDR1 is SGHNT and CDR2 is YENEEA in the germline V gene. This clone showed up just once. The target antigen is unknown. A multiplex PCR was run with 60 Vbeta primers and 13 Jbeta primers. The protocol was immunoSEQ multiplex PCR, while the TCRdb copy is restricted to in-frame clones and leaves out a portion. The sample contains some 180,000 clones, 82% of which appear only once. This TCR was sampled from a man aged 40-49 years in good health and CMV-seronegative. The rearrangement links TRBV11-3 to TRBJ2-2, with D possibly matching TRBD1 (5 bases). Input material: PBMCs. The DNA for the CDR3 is TGTGCCAGCAGCGACAGATGGGGCACCGGGGAGCTGTTTTTT. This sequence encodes CASSDRWGTGELFF.